The 29 T cell receptor beta chains reported below all come from one sample, sequenced in a study of CDR3 diversity in severe acne. TCRdb passed the PCR reads through MiXCR, listing each CDR3 protein once. The sample holds around 91,000 distinct CDR3 sequences, 45% to 60% seen once. Specimen: blood. These receptors were obtained from a male donor in good health, without acne.

Only one count was recorded for this clonotype. The chain recombines TRBV20-1 with TRBJ2-7, with D hard to call. V lost 4 bases and J 2 bases, leaving 6 bases between the germline ends. This CDR3 has 11 amino acids. CDR1 DFQATT and CDR2 SNEGSKA come from the germline V gene (reference sequence). CDR3 loop: CSAIPTYEQYF. The CDR3 coding sequence is TGCAGTGCTATTCCCACCTACGAGCAGTACTTC.

Remarks on this clonotype: One junction end does not reproduce the germline sequence, and a read error may be involved. The chain recombines TRBV7-9 with TRBJ2-7; D is uncertain. Germline lookup yields CDR1 SEHNR and CDR2 FQNEAQ (reference sequence). This CDR3 spans 14 amino acids. The CDR3 bases are TGTGCCAGCAGCTTAGAGATGAACTACTACGAGCAGTGCTTC. Protein product: CASSLEMNYYEQCF. Full variable domain (missing parts from reference TRBV7-9 and TRBJ2-7): DTGVSQNPRHKITKRGQNVTFRCDPISEHNRLYWYRQTLGQGPEFLTYFQNEAQLEKSRLLSDRFSAERPKGSFSTLEIQRTEQGDSAMYLCASSLEMNYYEQCFGPGTRLTVT.

In this sample, this clonotype turned up many times. The chain joins TRBV5-8 to TRBJ2-2, with 10 bases fitting TRBD2. This CDR3 is built from 15 residues. V trimming: 5 bases; J trimming: 5 bases; junction bases outside the gene matches: 6. Germline lookup yields CDR1 SGHTS and CDR2 YDEGEE. CDR3: CASSRGLATTGELFF. CDR3 nucleotide sequence: TGTGCCAGCAGTCGGGGACTAGCGACGACCGGGGAGCTGTTTTTT.

The CDR3 DNA reads as TGTGCCAGCAGTGTTAGCGTCTACAATGAGCAGTATTTT. Protein product: CASSVSVYNEQYF. The gene calls are TRBV6-4 and TRBJ2-3, with D maybe TRBD2 (5 bases). The CDR3 is 13 residues long. Germline loops: CDR1 MRHNA, CDR2 SNTAGT. Trimming took 4 bases from V and 11 from J, leaving 16 bases between them.

On this clonotype itself: An end of the junction differs from the germline gene, which may be a read error. This chain connects TRBV10-3 to TRBJ1-2, with 7 bases fitting TRBD1. The CDR3 contains 12 residues. Germline loops: CDR1 ENHRY, CDR2 SYGVKD. CDR3: CASSPGTVGYTF. CDR3 DNA sequence: TGTGCCAGCAGTCCCGGGACAGTTGGTTACACCTTC.

The table lists this clonotype with a few counts. The chain joins TRBV19 to TRBJ1-2, with a possible D match to TRBD1 (6 bases). Trimming shortened V by 7 bases and J by 3 bases, and 12 bases separated the two germline ends. This CDR3 region has 13 residues. Germline V gene lookup returns CDR1 LNHDA and CDR2 SQIVND (reference sequence). This CDR3 reads CASMPDSYYGYTF. DNA of the CDR3: TGTGCCAGTATGCCGGACAGTTACTATGGCTACACCTTC.

The chain is built from TRBV5-6 and TRBJ2-1, with TRBD2 matching over 8 bases. Germline V gene sequence: CDR1 SGHDT, CDR2 YYEEEE. J was trimmed by 3 bases and V by 2 bases; bases with no gene match: 7. The CDR3 runs to 16 residues. CDR3 residues: CASSLAGDGYYNEQFF. The CDR3 DNA is TGTGCCAGCAGCTTAGCGGGAGACGGGTACTACAATGAGCAGTTCTTC.

The chain recombines TRBV6-5 with TRBJ1-2, with D maybe TRBD1 (6 bases). The germline gives CDR1 MNHEY, CDR2 SVGAGI. V was trimmed by 0 bases and J by 2 bases, leaving 7 bases between them. The CDR3 length is 14 residues. The chain's CDR3 is CASSYSQGNYGYTF. For the CDR3, the DNA is TGTGCCAGCAGTTACTCTCAGGGGAACTATGGCTACACCTTC.

This clonotype appeared a few times. The V and J genes are TRBV7-9 and TRBJ2-7, with D maybe TRBD2 (5 bases). The CDR3 length is 12 residues. Deletions cut 0 bases from V and 7 bases from J, with 7 bases between. The germline V gene has CDR1 SEHNR and CDR2 FQNEAQ (reference sequence). CDR3 sequence: CASSLARGEQYF. The CDR3 nucleotides read TGTGCCAGCAGCTTAGCCCGGGGAGAGCAGTACTTC.

The chain couples TRBV20-1 to TRBJ1-2; TRBD1 matches at 7 bases. The CDR3 spans 13 residues. Germline values: CDR1 DFQATT, CDR2 SNEGSKA (reference sequence). V dropped 6 bases and J dropped 1; count of bases not matched to a gene: 5. CDR3 DNA: TGCAGTGCGGGGGACAGACTTAACTATGGCTACACCTTC. It encodes CSAGDRLNYGYTF.

This clonotype has just a few counts. The chain is built from TRBV19 and TRBJ1-2; tentative D call: TRBD1 (5 bases). The CDR3 length is 15 residues. From germline, CDR1 is LNHDA and CDR2 SQIVND (reference sequence). V lost 3 bases and J 4 bases, leaving 15 bases between the germline ends. The CDR3 DNA sequence: TGTGCCAGTAGTATTGGGACGGCGGGGATCTATGGCTACACCTTC. The encoded protein is CASSIGTAGIYGYTF.

The table lists this clonotype with a few counts. The chain carries TRBV5-5 and TRBJ1-5, with a tentative D call TRBD1 (6 bases). Germline CDR1 is SGHKS and CDR2 is YYEKEE (reference sequence). V lost 0 bases to trimming and J lost 1 base, with 8 bases between them. This CDR3 comprises 15 residues. The CDR3 region is CASSLDRASNQPQHF. For the CDR3, the DNA is TGTGCCAGCAGCTTGGACAGGGCGAGCAATCAGCCCCAGCATTTT.

V is TRBV20-1 and J is TRBJ2-3; 7 nucleotides agree with TRBD2. Unmatched junction bases numbered 0, after V lost 0 bases and J lost 0 bases. The CDR3 contains 14 residues. Germline V gene data show CDR1 as DFQATT and CDR2 as SNEGSKA (reference sequence). The DNA of the CDR3 is TGCAGTGCTAGAGATAGCGGGAGCACAGATACGCAGTATTTT. It codes for CSARDSGSTDTQYF.

Remarks on this clonotype: No conserved phenylalanine or tryptophan is present at the end of the CDR3, so a read error is the likely explanation. V usage is TRBV7-3 and J usage is TRBJ2-5; TRBD2 matches 11 bases. Per germline, CDR1 SGHTA and CDR2 FQGTGA. The CDR3 is 18 residues long. Germline trimming cut 6 bases from V and 2 bases from J; bases unmatched to any gene: 14. The CDR3, as DNA: TGTGCCAGCAGGGCTAGCGGGAGGAGGGCCCCAGGGCAAGAGACCCAGTACTCC. Its protein product is CASRASGRRAPGQETQYS.

This clonotype was detected many times. The chain recombines TRBV25-1 with TRBJ1-2; D is uncertain. This CDR3 is built from 13 residues. The V end lost 1 base, the J end lost 8 bases, and 11 bases lay between the germline ends. Germline assignment: CDR1 MGHDK and CDR2 SYGVNS. CDR3 bases: TGTGCCAGCAGTGAATTTAGCCACTGGGGCTACACCTTC. Translating gives CASSEFSHWGYTF.

This chain uses TRBV25-1 with TRBJ1-2; 9 nucleotides match TRBD1. The V and J ends lost 10 bases and 4 bases, in that order; junction bases with no gene match: 10. The CDR3 sequence is 14 residues long. Germline V gene sequence: CDR1 MGHDK, CDR2 SYGVNS. Here the CDR3 DNA reads TGTGCCACCCCGGGACAGGGCCACATCTATGGCTACACCTTC. Translating gives CATPGQGHIYGYTF.

This clonotype was counted many times. The gene calls are TRBV6-6 and TRBJ1-1, with TRBD1 matching 7 bases. Germline CDR1 reads MNHNY; CDR2 reads SVGAGI (reference sequence). CDR3 length: 16 residues. V dropped 0 bases and J dropped 0; count of bases not matched to a gene: 4. The CDR3 DNA reads TGTGCCAGCAGTTACTCTTGGGGACAGATGAACACTGAAGCTTTCTTT. Amino acids: CASSYSWGQMNTEAFF.

This chain joins TRBV20-1 and TRBJ2-5; either TRBD1 or TRBD2 may supply D (5 bases each). The CDR3 loop spans 13 amino acids. Germline V gene lookup returns CDR1 DFQATT and CDR2 SNEGSKA (reference sequence). The ends were cut back, 6 bases at V and 1 base at J, with 12 bases in the middle. This CDR3 is CSAPGAAQETQYF. DNA for the CDR3: TGCAGTGCCCCCGGGGCAGCCCAAGAGACCCAGTACTTC.

V usage is TRBV28 and J usage is TRBJ1-1; the D is unclear. The ends were cut back, 3 bases at V and 6 bases at J, with 11 bases in the middle. The CDR3 length is 13 residues. CDR1 and CDR2 from the germline V gene are MDHEN and SYDVKM. CDR3 loop: CASSFTTVPEAFF. The CDR3 DNA reads as TGTGCCAGCAGTTTTACCACAGTCCCTGAAGCTTTCTTT.

The chain carries TRBV10-3 and TRBJ2-7; 9 bases align to TRBD2. Germline V gene data show CDR1 as ENHRY and CDR2 as SYGVKD. V shed 3 bases and J 1 base; nucleotides not matched to a gene: 4. The CDR3 contains 15 residues. The chain's CDR3 is CAISDFSGRSYEQYF. The CDR3 DNA follows: TGTGCCATCAGTGACTTCAGCGGGAGGTCCTACGAGCAGTACTTC.

In this sample, this clonotype turned up a few times. The chain couples TRBV20-1 to TRBJ2-1; TRBD2 agrees at 8 bases. V was clipped by 3 bases and J by 9 bases; unmatched bases: 4. Per germline, CDR1 DFQATT and CDR2 SNEGSKA (reference sequence). The CDR3 contains 12 residues. DNA for the CDR3: TGCAGTGCTAGCGGGGGGGCGGGTGAGCAGTTCTTC. Its translation: CSASGGAGEQFF.

This clonotype was detected many times. V is TRBV12-3 or TRBV12-4 and J is TRBJ2-3; 7 bases are shared with TRBD2. The CDR3 runs to 18 residues. The V and J ends lost 3 bases and 4 bases, in that order; junction bases with no gene match: 16. As DNA, the CDR3 is TGTGCCAGCAGTTTGGTTCCGTGGCCGAGCAGCGGGGCAGATACGCAGTATTTT. Its protein is CASSLVPWPSSGADTQYF.

This clonotype has ten or more counts. The chain combines TRBV4-1 with TRBJ1-1; D ambiguous. V lost 0 bases, J lost 1 base, and 0 bases lay in between. CDR3 length equals 12 residues. Germline V lookup: CDR1 MGHRA, CDR2 YSYEKL. CDR3 amino acids: CASSQENTEAFF. The CDR3 DNA follows: TGCGCCAGCAGCCAAGAGAACACTGAAGCTTTCTTT.

This chain links TRBV24-1 with TRBJ1-2, with 7 positions matching TRBD1. Trimming removed 5 bases from V and 1 base from J; junction bases left unmatched: 6. Germline CDR1 is KGHDR and CDR2 is SFDVKD. The CDR3 contains 15 residues. The CDR3 spells CATSGLGQVNYGYTF. CDR3 sequence (DNA): TGTGCCACCAGTGGTTTAGGACAGGTTAACTATGGCTACACCTTC.

This chain uses TRBV15 with TRBJ1-2; the D is unclear. The germline gives CDR1 LNHNV, CDR2 YYDKDF (reference sequence). CDR3 length: 12 residues. Trimming took off 6 bases at V and 6 bases at J, with 11 bases between the two ends. The CDR3 nucleotides are TGTGCCACCAGAGGGAAAACAGATGGCTACACCTTC. Its translation is CATRGKTDGYTF. The whole variable domain, remainder taken from reference TRBV15 and TRBJ1-2, is DAMVIQNPRYQVTQFGKPVTLSCSQTLNHNVMYWYQQKSSQAPKLLFHYYDKDFNNEADTPDNFQSRRPNTSFCFLDIRSPGLGDTAMYLCATRGKTDGYTFGSGTRLTVV.

This clonotype was picked up a small number of times. CDR3 sequence (DNA): TGTGCCAGCAGGGGACAGGGAGCGAACACTGAAGCTTTCTTT. This sequence encodes CASRGQGANTEAFF. The V and J genes are TRBV2 and TRBJ1-1; 9 bases fit TRBD1. In germline, CDR1 is SNHLY, CDR2 FYNNEI. CDR3 length: 14 amino acids. Unmatched junction bases numbered 3, after V lost 6 bases and J lost 1 base.

In the case of this clonotype: The junction departs from germline at one end; a sequencing error may be responsible. The chain links TRBV24-1 to TRBJ2-7, with D possibly matching TRBD2 (5 bases). CDR1 and CDR2 (germline): KGHDR, SFDVKD. This CDR3 region has 17 residues. The CDR3 region is CATSDFLLADSTDELYF. CDR3 nucleotide sequence: TGTGCCACCAGTGACTTTCTCCTCGCGGACTCTACCGACGAGCTGTACTTC.

For this clonotype: It is unclear where the CDR3 begins or ends on the DNA, so no DNA is shown, and the CDR3 is as TCRdb lists it. The J gene is TRBJ1-3, the V gene TRBV15; TRBD1 is taken as the D call from the table, unchecked against the DNA. The CDR3 extends over 16 residues, inclusive of both ends. CDR1 LNHNV and CDR2 YYDKDF come from the germline V gene (reference sequence). CDR3 in amino acids: CASSKGAGSNGNTFGF.

By sample share, this clonotype is medium-sized (0.01 to 0.1%). The V gene is TRBV20-1, the J gene TRBJ2-3; 10 nucleotides match TRBD1. V shed 3 bases, J shed 2 bases, and the junction held 5 bases outside the gene matches. CDR1 is DFQATT and CDR2 is SNEGSKA in the germline V gene (reference sequence). This CDR3 region has 15 residues. CDR3 loop: CSARTGQGFTDTQYF. The CDR3 coding sequence is TGCAGTGCTAGGACGGGACAGGGGTTCACAGATACGCAGTATTTT.